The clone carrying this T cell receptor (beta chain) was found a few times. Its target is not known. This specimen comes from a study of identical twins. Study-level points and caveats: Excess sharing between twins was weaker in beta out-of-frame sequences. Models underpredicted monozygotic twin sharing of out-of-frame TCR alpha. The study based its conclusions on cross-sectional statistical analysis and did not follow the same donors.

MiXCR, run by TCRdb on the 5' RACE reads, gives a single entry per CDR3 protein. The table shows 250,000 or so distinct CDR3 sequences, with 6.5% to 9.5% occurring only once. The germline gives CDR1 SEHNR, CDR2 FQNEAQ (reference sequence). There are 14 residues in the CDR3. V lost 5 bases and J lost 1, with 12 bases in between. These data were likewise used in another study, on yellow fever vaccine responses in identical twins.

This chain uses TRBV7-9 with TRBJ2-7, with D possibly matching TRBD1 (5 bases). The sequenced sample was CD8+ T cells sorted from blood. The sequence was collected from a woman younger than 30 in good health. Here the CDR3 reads CASSPPTVSYEQYF. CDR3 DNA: TGTGCCAGCAGCCCCCCGACAGTTTCCTACGAGCAGTACTTC.